The rows below give T cell receptor beta chains drawn from one sample of a study of control samples from healthy donors and cancer patients. Data came from immunoSEQ multiplex PCR; TCRdb stores just in-frame clones and leaves some out. The table records about 120,000 clones, 93% of them present only once. Sample: PBMCs. Receptors originate from a man between 45 and 60 years old with head and neck cancer. Each CDR3 is given with its conserved first and last residue. The order of the fields is V gene, J gene, clone size, D gene, CDR3 DNA, CDR3 protein. D genes are given only for firm matches. Only part of the rows carry a size: once, few, many, or a class if the clone is expanded.

TRBV27	TRBJ2-6	NA	NA	TGTGCCAGCAGGGAGTATACTGGGGCCAACGTCCTGACTTTC	CASREYTGANVLTF
TRBV19	TRBJ1-5	NA	NA	TGTGCCAGTAGTATCCCCGGACACCTCTTTAGCAATCAGCCCCAGCATTTT	CASSIPGHLFSNQPQHF
TRBV6-5	TRBJ1-1	NA	NA	TGTGCCAGCAGTTTCACCAACTATAACACTGAAGCTTTCTTT	CASSFTNYNTEAFF
TRBV11-3	TRBJ2-1	once	NA	TGTGCCAGCAGCTTTGGGGGGGCTCGGAATGAGCAGTTCTTC	CASSFGGARNEQFF
TRBV6-5	TRBJ2-3	NA	TRBD2	TGTGCCAGCAGATCGGGACTAGCGGGGGCAGATACGCAGTATTTT	CASRSGLAGADTQYF
TRBV18	TRBJ1-2	NA	NA	TGTGCCAGCTCACTAGAACCTGGGACCTATGGCTACACCTTC	CASSLEPGTYGYTF
TRBV2	TRBJ1-3	NA	NA	TGTGCCAGCTACGGGGGGAGCTCTGGAAACACCATATATTTT	CASYGGSSGNTIYF
TRBV28	TRBJ1-4	NA	NA	TGTGCCAGCAGTTTGCGAAGGGCAACTAATGAAAAACTGTTTTTT	CASSLRRATNEKLFF
TRBV9	TRBJ1-2	once	NA	TGTGCCAGCAGCAGGGATAGCTATGGCTACACCTTC	CASSRDSYGYTF
TRBV7-8	TRBJ1-5	NA	NA	TGTGCCAGCAGCTCCGGCCAGGGCAGTCAGCCCCAGCATTTT	CASSSGQGSQPQHF
TRBV18	TRBJ1-3	NA	NA	TGTGCCAGCTCACCAGACGGAAACACCATATATTTT	CASSPDGNTIYF
TRBV6-5	TRBJ2-2	NA	NA	TGTGCCAGCAGTTACTCGGGGGGGCTTAACACCGGGGAGCTGTTTTTT	CASSYSGGLNTGELFF
TRBV11-3	TRBJ2-3	NA	NA	TGTGCCAGCAGCTTAGGACTAGGGTCCGATACGCAGTATTTT	CASSLGLGSDTQYF
TRBV5-4	TRBJ1-2	once	NA	TGTGCCAGCAGCTTGGACAGGCAGAACTATGGCTACACCTTC	CASSLDRQNYGYTF
TRBV7-2	TRBJ2-2	NA	NA	TGTGCCAGCAGCTTAGTAGGTCCCGGGACCGGGGAGCTGTTTTTT	CASSLVGPGTGELFF
TRBV5-4	TRBJ1-2	NA	NA	TGTGCCAGCACCCCGTCGGTGGGTTGGGGCTACACCTTC	CASTPSVGWGYTF
TRBV21-1	TRBJ2-7	once	NA	TGTGCCAGCAGCAAAGTGACAGGCCAGGTTGACGAGCAGTACTTC	CASSKVTGQVDEQYF
TRBV7-9	TRBJ2-5	NA	NA	TGTGCCAGCAGCTTAGGTAACAGTCAAGAGACCCAGTACTTC	CASSLGNSQETQYF
TRBV12-3/TRBV12-4	TRBJ2-7	once	NA	TGTGCCAGTCAGACCGGGGGCTACGAGCAGTACTTC	CASQTGGYEQYF
TRBV5-3	TRBJ1-5	NA	NA	TGTGCCAGAAGCTTGAAGGGTCAGATAATCAGCAATCAGCCCCAGCATTTT	CARSLKGQIISNQPQHF
TRBV5-4	TRBJ1-3	NA	TRBD1	TGTGCCAGCAGTTTTGGACAGGGACTCACTGGAAACACCATATATTTT	CASSFGQGLTGNTIYF
TRBV6-2/TRBV6-3	TRBJ2-5	NA	NA	TGTGCCAGCAGTTACTACAGGAGGGAGACCCAGTACTTC	CASSYYRRETQYF
TRBV11-2	TRBJ2-3	NA	NA	TGTGCCAGCAGCTTTGGGGGGGGCCTTAGCACAGATACGCAGTATTTT	CASSFGGGLSTDTQYF
TRBV9	TRBJ2-1	NA	TRBD1	TGTGCCAGCAGCGCGACAGGGAACTACAATGAGCAGTTCTTC	CASSATGNYNEQFF
TRBV6-6	TRBJ1-2	NA	NA	TGTGCCAGCAGCTTGGACGGGCGCCCTGGCTACACCTTC	CASSLDGRPGYTF
TRBV6-2/TRBV6-3	TRBJ2-5	NA	NA	TGTGCCAGCAGTTACGGTGAGACCCAGTACTTC	CASSYGETQYF
TRBV7-2	TRBJ2-7	NA	TRBD2	TGTGCCAGCACCTGGGGGGGAGGGGACGAGCAGTACTTC	CASTWGGGDEQYF
TRBV20-1	TRBJ1-2	NA	NA	TGCAGTGCTTGGGCCAACTATGGCTACACCTTC	CSAWANYGYTF
TRBV27	TRBJ2-7	NA	TRBD2	TGTGCCAGCAGTTTATCGGGGACTAGCGGATACGAGCAGTACTTC	CASSLSGTSGYEQYF
TRBV19	TRBJ2-2	NA	NA	TGTGCCAGTAGTCCCCAGGGGTCCGGGGAGCTGTTTTTT	CASSPQGSGELFF
TRBV20-1	TRBJ1-5	NA	NA	TGCAGTGCTAGTCCGGGGGGAAGGGTGGAACCCCAGCATTTT	CSASPGGRVEPQHF
TRBV9	TRBJ1-4	NA	NA	TGTGCCAGCAGCGTAAACGGGGGTGAAAAACTGTTTTTT	CASSVNGGEKLFF
TRBV13	TRBJ2-7	NA	NA	TGTGCCAGCAGCCCAGGACTACTTTCCCACGAGCAGTACTTC	CASSPGLLSHEQYF
TRBV7-8	TRBJ2-7	NA	NA	TGTGCCAGCAGCCGAACTGCCGGGACGGCCTTGGAGCAGTACTTC	CASSRTAGTALEQYF
TRBV4-3	TRBJ2-7	NA	NA	TGCGCCAGCAGCCAAGAACGGACCCCAGACGAGCAGTACTTC	CASSQERTPDEQYF
TRBV5-1	TRBJ2-3	once	NA	TGCGCCAGCAGCTTGAAAGATACGCAGTATTTT	CASSLKDTQYF
TRBV27	TRBJ2-3	NA	TRBD2	TGTGCCAGCAGTTCCGCCGGGACTAATACGCAGTATTTT	CASSSAGTNTQYF
TRBV7-9	TRBJ2-7	NA	NA	TGTGCCAGCAGCTCATTCCGTTACGAGCAGTACTTC	CASSSFRYEQYF
TRBV9	TRBJ2-3	NA	NA	TGTGCCAGCAGAAGAAGCGGAGAAGGCACAGATACGCAGTATTTT	CASRRSGEGTDTQYF
TRBV9	TRBJ1-2	NA	NA	TGTGCCAGCAGCGTAGGGGTTTTAGCTATCGACCCCAGGGATCCCCACTATGGCTACACCTTC	CASSVGVLAIDPRDPHYGYTF
TRBV9	TRBJ1-2	once	NA	TGTGCCAGCAGCGTAGCTGGGGACTATGGCTACACCTTC	CASSVAGDYGYTF
TRBV3-1/TRBV3-2	TRBJ2-1	NA	TRBD2	TGTGCCAGCAGCCAACTCGGGCGGGGGGGCGGTCAGGGCAATGAGCAGTTCTTC	CASSQLGRGGGQGNEQFF
TRBV7-3	TRBJ2-4	NA	TRBD1	TGTGCCAGCAGCTTGACTCAGCTACAGGGGGTCCAGTACTTC	CASSLTQLQGVQYF
TRBV7-2	TRBJ2-7	NA	TRBD2	TGTGCCAGCAGCCCGGCGGGGGGGGCTCCGTGGGAGCAGTACTTC	CASSPAGGAPWEQYF
TRBV19	TRBJ2-1	NA	TRBD1	TGTGCCAGTGAAGCCGGGACAGCTAACAATGAGCAGTTCTTC	CASEAGTANNEQFF
TRBV7-2	TRBJ1-1	NA	TRBD1	TGTGCCAGCAGCTTGCATGGGACAGGGGACACTGAAGCTTTCTTT	CASSLHGTGDTEAFF
TRBV6-2/TRBV6-3	TRBJ1-2	once	TRBD1	TGTGCCAGCAGCAAGCACCCGTACACAGGGGGCAATGGCTACACCTTC	CASSKHPYTGGNGYTF
TRBV10-1	TRBJ1-5	few	NA	TGCGCCAGCAGTTCTCAGCACAATCAGCCCCAGCATTTT	CASSSQHNQPQHF
TRBV9	TRBJ1-2	NA	NA	TGTGCCAGCAGCGTCACGCCACGAAGTGGCAGGGGTGACTATGGCTACACCTTC	CASSVTPRSGRGDYGYTF
TRBV29-1	TRBJ2-3	NA	NA	TGCAGCGCCCAGGGCGCTTGGGGCACAGATACGCAGTATTTT	CSAQGAWGTDTQYF
TRBV7-3	TRBJ1-1	NA	TRBD1	TGTGCCAGCAGCTTAGAGGGGGCTGGAACTGAAGCTTTCTTT	CASSLEGAGTEAFF
TRBV2	TRBJ2-3	NA	NA	TGTGCCAGCAGTTTTTTCTCAGCTAGCACAGATACGCAGTATTTT	CASSFFSASTDTQYF